This is a list of T cell receptor beta chains from one sample in a study of CD8+ T cells in alopecia areata. This table comes from immunoSEQ multiplex PCR, and its TCRdb copy is limited to in-frame clones, with some not included. Of about 8,900 clones listed, approximately 65% are singletons. The sample consisted of skin. These receptor sequences come from a human donor with alopecia areata. Each CDR3 is given with its conserved first and last residue. D genes are given only for firm matches. The size entry is marked missing in some rows and otherwise reads once, few, many or a size class.

TRBJ2-7,TRBV20-1,NA,TRBD1,CSTGGGYEQYF,TGCAGTACAGGGGGAGGCTACGAGCAGTACTTC
TRBJ1-4,TRBV6-5,NA,TRBD1,CASSRTGLWEKLFF,TGTGCCAGCAGCAGGACAGGGCTTTGGGAAAAACTGTTTTTT
TRBJ2-7,TRBV6-6,few,TRBD1,CASSSARTGKYEQYF,TGTGCCAGCAGTTCCGCCCGGACAGGGAAGTACGAGCAGTACTTC
TRBJ1-2,TRBV5-6,NA,NA,CASTYAGVAGYTF,TGTGCCAGCACCTATGCAGGGGTCGCTGGCTACACCTTC
TRBJ1-5,TRBV6-5,NA,NA,CASTRRQGNQPQHF,TGTGCCAGCACCCGTCGACAGGGCAATCAGCCCCAGCATTTT
TRBJ2-1,TRBV7-2,NA,NA,CASSLSIGDNEQFF,TGTGCCAGCAGCTTATCGATAGGGGACAATGAGCAGTTCTTC
TRBJ2-1,TRBV19,NA,NA,CASRGYRANEQFF,TGTGCCAGTAGGGGTTACAGGGCGAATGAGCAGTTCTTC
TRBJ2-3,TRBV15,NA,TRBD1,CATSSRTGADTQYF,TGTGCCACCAGCAGCAGGACAGGCGCAGATACGCAGTATTTT
TRBJ2-1,TRBV5-8,few,NA,CASSFRQEHNEQFF,TGTGCCAGCAGCTTCCGGCAGGAACACAATGAGCAGTTCTTC
TRBJ2-1,TRBV25-1,few,NA,CASSDGGTRGNEQFF,TGTGCCAGCAGTGATGGTGGGACTCGCGGGAATGAGCAGTTCTTC
TRBJ2-5,TRBV15,NA,NA,CATGSVAGETQYF,TGTGCCACCGGGAGCGTCGCCGGGGAGACCCAGTACTTC
TRBJ2-5,TRBV10-3,NA,TRBD2,CAIARGGQETQYF,TGTGCCATCGCCCGGGGGGGACAAGAGACCCAGTACTTC
TRBJ1-4,TRBV6-6,once,TRBD1,CASMPGTGYEKLFF,TGTGCCAGCATGCCGGGGACAGGGTACGAAAAACTGTTTTTT
TRBJ2-3,TRBV28,NA,NA,CASMGADTQYF,TGTGCCAGCATGGGGGCGGATACGCAGTATTTT
TRBJ2-7,TRBV6-1,NA,NA,CATPAGPFQGEQYF,TGTGCCACCCCCGCGGGGCCCTTTCAAGGCGAGCAGTACTTC
TRBJ1-1,TRBV18,NA,NA,CASSPTENTEAFF,TGTGCCAGCTCACCGACTGAGAACACTGAAGCTTTCTTT
TRBJ2-1,TRBV7-8,NA,TRBD2,CASTLPRGGNNEQFF,TGTGCCAGCACCTTACCGCGCGGGGGGAACAATGAGCAGTTCTTC
TRBJ1-2,TRBV19,NA,NA,CASSNRVAGGYTF,TGTGCCAGTAGTAACAGGGTGGCAGGCGGCTACACCTTC
TRBJ2-1,TRBV7-9,NA,NA,CASSLGIRVHNEQFF,TGTGCCAGCAGCTTAGGGATCAGGGTACACAATGAGCAGTTCTTC
TRBJ2-7,TRBV28,few,NA,CASSFSSGVRGF,TGTGCCAGCAGTTTTTCCTCAGGCGTAAGGGGCTTC
TRBJ1-2,TRBV6-4,NA,NA,CASRQFGGANYGYTF,TGTGCCAGCCGTCAATTTGGGGGAGCTAACTATGGCTACACCTTC
TRBJ2-3,TRBV18,few,NA,CASSPLTGAEDTQYF,TGTGCCAGCTCACCATTGACAGGAGCGGAGGATACGCAGTATTTT
TRBJ1-6,TRBV2,few,TRBD1,CASIQPGQGRNSPLHF,TGTGCCAGCATTCAACCGGGACAGGGTCGTAATTCACCCCTCCACTTT
TRBJ2-2,TRBV29-1,NA,NA,CSVEDRGSANTGELFF,TGCAGCGTTGAAGATAGAGGGTCAGCGAACACCGGGGAGCTGTTTTTT
TRBJ2-5,TRBV5-4,NA,NA,CASSLDTRYQETQYF,TGTGCCAGCAGCTTGGATACGAGGTACCAAGAGACCCAGTACTTC
TRBJ2-7,TRBV7-2,NA,TRBD1,CASSLTGTGSYEQYF,TGTGCCAGCAGCTTAACCGGGACAGGGAGCTACGAGCAGTACTTC
TRBJ2-7,TRBV19,NA,NA,CASSIQVNYEQYF,TGTGCCAGTAGTATCCAGGTGAACTACGAGCAGTACTTC
TRBJ1-1,TRBV27,NA,NA,CASFQNTEAFF,TGTGCCAGCTTTCAGAACACTGAAGCTTTCTTT
TRBJ2-3,TRBV10-2,NA,NA,CASSDDSPRDTQYF,TGCGCCAGCAGTGATGACAGCCCGCGGGATACGCAGTATTTT
TRBJ2-3,TRBV19,NA,NA,CASSILLGADTQYF,TGTGCCAGTAGTATCCTTCTAGGGGCAGATACGCAGTATTTT
TRBJ1-5,TRBV28,few,NA,CASIKGERQPQHF,TGTGCCAGCATCAAGGGGGAACGGCAGCCCCAGCATTTT
TRBJ1-2,TRBV27,NA,NA,CASSLTDTGYGYTF,TGTGCCAGCAGTTTGACGGACACCGGCTATGGCTACACCTTC
TRBJ2-7,TRBV6-5,NA,NA,CASSPWAGSSYEQYF,TGTGCCAGCAGTCCGTGGGCAGGGAGCTCCTACGAGCAGTACTTC
TRBJ1-5,TRBV7-2,few,NA,CASSFLGLGQPQHF,TGTGCCAGCAGCTTTCTCGGGTTAGGTCAGCCCCAGCATTTT
TRBJ2-7,TRBV2,NA,NA,CASSAQGGKYEQYF,TGTGCCAGCAGTGCCCAGGGGGGGAAGTACGAGCAGTACTTC
TRBJ1-3,TRBV5-4,NA,TRBD1,CASSFTQTGVGNTIYF,TGTGCCAGCAGCTTTACCCAAACAGGGGTTGGAAACACCATATATTTT
TRBJ1-5,TRBV28,once,TRBD1,CASSLYRGSNQPQHF,TGTGCCAGCAGTTTGTACAGGGGAAGCAATCAGCCCCAGCATTTT
TRBJ2-3,TRBV6-4,NA,TRBD2,CASSDSTGGADTQYF,TGTGCCAGCAGTGACTCGACGGGGGGGGCAGATACGCAGTATTTT
TRBJ2-6,TRBV4-1,NA,NA,CASSPGSSGANVLTF,TGCGCCAGCAGCCCTGGATCGTCTGGGGCCAACGTCCTGACTTTC
TRBJ2-6,TRBV27,few,NA,CASKGLSGANVLTF,TGTGCCAGCAAGGGGCTCTCTGGGGCCAACGTCCTGACTTTC